The 13 T cell receptor beta chains in this list originate from one sample, sequenced in a study of regulatory T cells in long-lasting Graves disease. Library construction for TCR beta used iRepertoire HTBI primers and Arm-PCR of CDR3 regions. TCRdb called the multiplex PCR reads again in MiXCR, with one record for every CDR3 protein. Seen here are 600,000 to 650,000 distinct CDR3 sequences, 15% to 20% observed once, and the top ten hold around 18%. Documented time point: newly diagnosed GD, antithyroid drugs for less than 3 months. After RNA was extracted from PBMCs, the TCR library was made from it. This sample also appeared in a second study, on T cells in Graves' hyperthyroidism and ophthalmopathy.

This specimen consisted of peripheral blood mononuclear cells (PBMCs), obtained at new diagnosis, from a patient treated with antithyroid drugs. Every receptor here comes from a woman in her thirties with Graves disease.

This clonotype was counted between two and nine times. The V call is TRBV28, the J call TRBJ2-1; TRBD2 matches at 9 bases. J gave up 9 bases and V 6 bases, and 15 bases lay outside the gene matches. Germline-derived CDR1 and CDR2 are MDHEN and SYDVKM. The CDR3 has 16 residues. The CDR3 nucleotides read TGTGCCAGCAGGCCCCCGGGGGTAGCGGGAGATTCTGAGCAGTTCTTC. This encodes CASRPPGVAGDSEQFF.

The count of this clonotype is one. This chain connects TRBV14 to TRBJ2-1; D is possibly TRBD1 (5 bases). There are 16 residues in the CDR3. Germline CDR1 and CDR2: SGHDN and FVKESK. The V and J ends lost 3 bases and 4 bases respectively, with 16 bases between them. CDR3: CASSHDQGRIYNEQFF. The DNA for the CDR3 is TGTGCCAGCAGCCATGATCAGGGCAGGATATACAATGAGCAGTTCTTC. The full variable domain, with the rest looked up from reference TRBV14 and TRBJ2-1, is EAGVTQFPSHSVIEKGQTVTLRCDPISGHDNLYWYRRVMGKEIKFLLHFVKESKQDESGMPNNRFLAERTGGTYSTLKVQPAELEDSGVYFCASSHDQGRIYNEQFFGPGTRLTVL.

This clonotype occurred many times. The chain recombines TRBV5-1 with TRBJ2-7; D is tentatively TRBD1 or TRBD2 (5 bases each). The germline gives CDR1 SGHRS, CDR2 YFSETQ. The CDR3 consists of 13 residues. Deletions cut 2 bases from V and 9 bases from J, with 15 bases between. Written as DNA, the CDR3 is TGCGCCAGCAGCTTAGAAGGGGTTCGGGGGCAGTACTTC. Its translation is CASSLEGVRGQYF.

This chain uses TRBV24-1 with TRBJ2-1, with 10 nucleotides matching TRBD2. Germline V CDR1 and CDR2: KGHDR, SFDVKD. V shed 9 bases, J shed 9 bases, and the junction held 19 bases outside the gene matches. This CDR3 contains 17 residues. The CDR3 spells CATASSGRAKEDREQFF. The CDR3 DNA is TGTGCCACCGCATCCAGCGGGAGGGCCAAGGAGGATCGTGAGCAGTTCTTC.

The gene calls are TRBV12-3 or TRBV12-4 and TRBJ2-3; 13 bases fit TRBD2. The CDR3 sequence is 17 residues long. After removal of 6 bases from V and 4 bases from J, the junction contained 10 bases not matched to a gene. The CDR3 region is CASRARLAGGRSDTQYF. For the CDR3, the DNA is TGTGCCAGCAGAGCCCGACTAGCGGGGGGAAGGTCAGATACGCAGTATTTT.

This clonotype has ten or more counts. The rearrangement links TRBV7-8 to TRBJ1-1; D may be TRBD1 (6 bases). Deletions cut 4 bases from V and 2 bases from J, with 17 bases between. The germline V gene has CDR1 SGHVS and CDR2 FQNEAQ. The CDR3 spans 16 residues. CDR3: CASSSRGGGTNTEAFF. DNA of the CDR3: TGTGCCAGCAGCTCCAGGGGCGGAGGAACCAACACTGAAGCTTTCTTT.

V and J are TRBV7-3 and TRBJ2-5, with a possible D match to TRBD2 (6 bases). V lost 2 bases to trimming and J lost 2 bases, with 21 bases between them. The CDR3 has 18 residues. In germline, CDR1 is SGHTA, CDR2 FQGTGA. The CDR3 loop is CASSLGETSNPFQETQYF. The CDR3 coding sequence is TGTGCCAGCAGCTTAGGGGAAACTAGCAATCCCTTTCAAGAGACCCAGTACTTC.

In regard to this clonotype: Possible read error: a much larger clone is one base away. V is TRBV30 and J is TRBJ1-1; D not resolved. Germline loops: CDR1 GTSNPN, CDR2 SVGIG (reference sequence). The CDR3 extends over 10 amino acids. The CDR3 sequence: CAWYHTETFF. CDR3 nucleotide sequence: TGTGCCTGGTACCACACTGAAACTTTCTTT.

The rearrangement uses TRBV5-1 and TRBJ2-1, with a weak D call TRBD2 (5 bases). Germline CDR1 SGHRS, CDR2 YFSETQ. The CDR3 has 15 residues. V was pared by 3 bases and J by 7 bases, with 17 bases between. CDR3 DNA: TGCGCCAGCAGCTCACAGAACGGGGTACAGAATGAGCAGTTCTTC. Its protein is CASSSQNGVQNEQFF.

This clonotype was observed at least ten times. V is TRBV6-5 and J is TRBJ1-2; tentative D call: TRBD1 (5 bases). Germline V gene sequence: CDR1 MNHEY, CDR2 SVGAGI. Deletions cut 2 bases from V and 4 bases from J, with 26 bases between. The CDR3 spans 19 residues. CDR3 sequence reads: CASSYDIRDVIYRGYGYTF. CDR3 sequence (DNA): TGTGCCAGCAGTTACGACATCCGGGACGTTATCTACCGAGGCTATGGCTACACCTTC.

This chain links TRBV6-1 with TRBJ2-5, with D hard to call. CDR3 size: 14 residues. Looked up from germline, CDR1 is MNHNS and CDR2 is SASEGT. Trimming took off 8 bases at V and 3 bases at J, with 16 bases between the two ends. The CDR3 coding sequence is TGTGCCAGCGGAGATTTTCGCCCCAAAGAGACCCAGTACTTC. It specifies CASGDFRPKETQYF.

The V gene is TRBV6-1, the J gene TRBJ1-2; weak D call: TRBD1 (6 bases). V gave up 6 bases and J gave up 7 bases, with 18 bases separating them. Germline V lookup: CDR1 MNHNS, CDR2 SASEGT. The CDR3 is 14 amino acids. CDR3 bases: TGTGCCAGCAGACAAGGCACAGGGAGCTCTGGCTACACCTTC. This gives the protein CASRQGTGSSGYTF.

This clonotype was seen repeatedly, ten times or more. This CDR3 is CSARAGGARTEAFF. The CDR3, as DNA: TGCAGTGCTAGAGCAGGGGGCGCGCGCACTGAAGCTTTCTTT. The V gene is TRBV20-1, the J gene TRBJ1-1, with 8 positions matching TRBD1. Germline CDR1 is DFQATT and CDR2 is SNEGSKA (reference sequence). The CDR3 loop spans 14 amino acids. V trimming: 1 base; J trimming: 4 bases; junction bases outside the gene matches: 5.